This T cell receptor (beta chain) is drawn from a study of cytomegalovirus exposure and HLA in healthy donors. General study points: Using a false discovery rate of 0.05, a later analysis showed that 15,000 to 20,000 TCR beta sequences were associated with HLA alleles.

In the case of this clone: Its antigen is still unknown.

The V gene's germline CDR1 is LNHDA and CDR2 SQIVND (reference sequence). Between the trimmed V and J ends, which lost 4 bases and 1 base, there was a span of 7 bases. The length of the CDR3 is 14 residues. Primers: 60 Vbeta forward and 13 Jbeta reverse. TCRdb's copy holds only in-frame clones and misses some; the assay was immunoSEQ multiplex PCR. The table records fewer than 150,000 clones, approximately 74% of them present only once. Sample: PBMCs. The V gene is TRBV19, the J gene TRBJ2-2; TRBD2 might be the D (5 bases). This receptor was taken from a woman aged 50 to 65 in good health and CMV-seropositive. The CDR3, as DNA: TGTGCCAGTAGTAGGGCGGGGAACACCGGGGAGCTGTTTTTT. Translating gives CASSRAGNTGELFF. The full variable domain, completed using reference TRBV19 and TRBJ2-2, is DGGITQSPKYLFRKEGQNVTLSCEQNLNHDAMYWYRQDPGQGLRLIYYSQIVNDFQKGDIAEGYSVSREKKESFPLTVTSAQKNPTAFYLCASSRAGNTGELFFGEGSRLTVL.